Below are 5 T cell receptor beta chains sequenced from a single sample in a study of blood T cell repertoires in COVID-19 (TCRdb year 2020). The library was obtained by the immunoSEQ multiplex PCR assay. What TCRdb holds here is the immuneACCESS table cut down to in-frame rearrangements. Part of the clones is not present; checked against another copy, under half of the missing clones reflect an unresolved V gene, and the others are unexplained. The sample profile shows about 370,000 clones; over 75% of them were found once. In total, the top ten clones hold less than 1.2% of the sample. Material: PBMCs or T cells enriched from blood (not recorded which). Source of these receptors: a young man who had recovered from COVID-19.

The genes are TRBV28 and TRBJ2-7, with D perhaps matching TRBD2 (6 bases). The germline gives CDR1 MDHEN, CDR2 SYDVKM. V was shortened by 6 bases and J by 2 bases, with 20 bases between the two germline ends. This CDR3 has 16 residues. CDR3 sequence: CASRTPTGEATYEQYF. The CDR3 DNA reads as TGTGCCAGCAGGACACCCACTGGGGAGGCGACCTACGAGCAGTACTTC. Supplemented by reference TRBV28 and TRBJ2-7, the full variable domain reads DVKVTQSSRYLVKRTGEKVFLECVQDMDHENMFWYRQDPGLGLRLIYFSYDVKMKEKGDIPEGYSVSREKKERFSLILESASTNQTSMYLCASRTPTGEATYEQYFGPGTRLTVT.

The rearrangement uses TRBV9 and TRBJ2-7, with 8 bases that match TRBD1. The CDR3 totals 14 residues. Germline lookup yields CDR1 SGDLS and CDR2 YYNGEE. The V and J ends lost 6 bases and 2 bases, in that order; junction bases with no gene match: 7. As DNA, the CDR3 is TGTGCCAGCACCAGGGGGACAGGTCCCTACGAGCAGTACTTC. Translated: CASTRGTGPYEQYF.

The count of this clone is one. Other nucleotide sequences in the sample specify the same CDR3. The CDR3 sequence: CASSYSGQGSSGYTF. The CDR3 coding sequence is TGTGCCAGCAGTTACTCCGGACAGGGGTCGTCCGGCTACACCTTC. V usage is TRBV6-5 and J usage is TRBJ1-2; 9 positions agree with TRBD1. The CDR3 is made up of 15 amino acids. Germline CDR1 reads MNHEY; CDR2 reads SVGAGI. The J segment lost 8 bases and the V segment lost 0 bases, leaving 7 bases of the junction unmatched.

V usage is TRBV4-3 and J usage is TRBJ2-1; no reliable D call. The CDR3 consists of 12 residues. Germline CDR1 LGHNA, CDR2 YSLEER. Trimming stripped 0 bases from V and 10 bases from J, with 7 bases between. CDR3 nucleotides: TGCGCCAGCAGCCAAGATAGGCGGGAGCAGTTCTTC. Amino acids: CASSQDRREQFF.

The V and J genes are TRBV4-3 and TRBJ2-3; D unresolved. CDR1 and CDR2 from the germline V gene are LGHNA and YSLEER. The CDR3 has 16 amino acids. V was shortened by 0 bases and J by 0 bases, with 10 bases between the two germline ends. The CDR3 here is CASSQDAGTSTDTQYF. CDR3 bases: TGCGCCAGCAGCCAAGATGCAGGTACTAGCACAGATACGCAGTATTTT.